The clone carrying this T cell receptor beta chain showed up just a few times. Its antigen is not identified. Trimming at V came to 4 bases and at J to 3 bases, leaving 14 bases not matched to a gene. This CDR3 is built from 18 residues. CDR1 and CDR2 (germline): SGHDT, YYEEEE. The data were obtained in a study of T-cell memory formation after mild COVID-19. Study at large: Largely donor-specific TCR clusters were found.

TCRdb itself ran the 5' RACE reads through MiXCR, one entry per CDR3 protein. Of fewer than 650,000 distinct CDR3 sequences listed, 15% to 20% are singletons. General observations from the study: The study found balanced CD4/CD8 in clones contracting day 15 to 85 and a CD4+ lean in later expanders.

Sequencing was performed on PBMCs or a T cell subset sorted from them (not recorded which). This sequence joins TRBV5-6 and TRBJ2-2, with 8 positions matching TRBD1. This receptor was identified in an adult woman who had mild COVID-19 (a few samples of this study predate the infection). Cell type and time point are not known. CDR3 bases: TGTGCCAGCAGCGCCTACCATAAACAGGGGGAAGACACCGGGGAGCTGTTTTTT. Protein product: CASSAYHKQGEDTGELFF.